Shown below are 3 T cell receptor beta chains from a single sample sequenced in a study of T cells in Graves' hyperthyroidism and ophthalmopathy (dated by TCRdb to between 2018 and 2021). The library was produced with multiplex PCR. Sequenced using an Illumina HiSeq 2000. The TCR beta CDR3 regions were amplified from RNA transcripts. The TCR CDR3 was subjected to a first round of RT-PCR using the HTBI primer set and the Qiagen OneStep RT-PCR kit. In TCRdb, the public reads were trimmed at Q25 with fastp and aligned with MiXCR, with productive beta chains retained. When rows share a CDR3 protein, they turn into one entry using the most common DNA and genes. Recorded for this sample are about 290,000 distinct CDR3 sequences; roughly an eighth of them occurred a single time. Roughly 7.9% of the sample lies in the top ten. What was sequenced was blood. Every receptor here comes from a woman between 40 and 55 years old with Graves' hyperthyroidism.

There are a few counts of this clonotype. The gene calls are TRBV6-1 and TRBJ2-7, with D possibly being TRBD2 (6 bases). Germline lookup yields CDR1 MNHNS and CDR2 SASEGT. Trimming removed 5 bases from V and 4 bases from J, with 27 bases in between. This CDR3 comprises 18 residues. In nucleotides, the CDR3 is TGTGCCAGCAGTCACCGGGCCTCCCCGGGGACTTCCTTGTACGAGCAGTACTTC. Its translation: CASSHRASPGTSLYEQYF.

This clonotype was seen at least ten times. The gene calls are TRBV6-1 and TRBJ2-3; TRBD2 might be the D (6 bases). CDR1 is MNHNS and CDR2 is SASEGT in the germline V gene. The CDR3 is made up of 15 amino acids. V lost 3 bases and J 3 bases, leaving 13 bases between the germline ends. CDR3 DNA sequence: TGTGCCAGCAGTGACGGCGGGACTGGGACAGATACGCAGTATTTT. Protein sequence: CASSDGGTGTDTQYF.

This clonotype has a count of ten or more. The chain employs TRBV2 and TRBJ2-7; maybe TRBD1 (6 bases). Deletions cut 9 bases from V and 11 bases from J, with 11 bases between. Germline V CDR1 and CDR2: SNHLY, FYNNEI. This CDR3 has 9 amino acids. This CDR3 reads CASFRQEYF. In nucleotides, the CDR3 is TGTGCCAGTTTCCGACAGGAGTACTTC.